The 7 T cell receptor beta chains reported below all come from one sample, sequenced in a study of cytomegalovirus exposure and HLA in healthy donors. 60 Vbeta and 13 Jbeta primers were used in PCR. Clones were read by immunoSEQ multiplex PCR, and TCRdb kept only the in-frame ones, dropping some. The profile shows around 67,000 clones, 55% to 70% of them singletons. The sequenced sample was PBMCs. These receptor sequences come from a woman in her forties or fifties in good health and CMV-seronegative.

The chain links TRBV5-1 to TRBJ2-7; possible D gene TRBD1, 7 bases. The CDR3 runs to 16 residues. V was pared by 4 bases and J by 1 base, with 18 bases between. The germline V gene has CDR1 SGHRS and CDR2 YFSETQ. CDR3 nucleotides: TGCGCCAGCAGCCAGGGGGGCTCCATCGGATCCTACGAGCAGTACTTC. Translating it yields CASSQGGSIGSYEQYF.

This chain joins TRBV5-6 and TRBJ1-2; D possibly corresponds to TRBD1 (6 bases). The germline V gene encodes CDR1 SGHDT and CDR2 YYEEEE. V was shortened by 3 bases and J by 7 bases, with 16 bases between the two germline ends. The CDR3 runs 14 residues. The CDR3 DNA reads TGTGCCAGCAGCTCCCCCTCAGGGGATGGTGGCTACACCTTC. Its translation: CASSSPSGDGGYTF.

The genes are TRBV5-1 and TRBJ1-2, with 7 nucleotides matching TRBD1. This CDR3 spans 14 amino acids. With V trimmed by 4 bases and J by 4 bases, 7 bases remained unmatched. Germline loops: CDR1 SGHRS, CDR2 YFSETQ. The CDR3 DNA reads as TGCGCCAGCAGCAATGACGGACAGGTCTATGGCTACACCTTC. Its protein product is CASSNDGQVYGYTF.

This clone was seen only a few times. J is TRBJ1-1 and V is TRBV7-9, with TRBD1 matching over 9 bases. There are 14 residues in the CDR3. Germline V lookup: CDR1 SEHNR, CDR2 FQNEAQ (reference sequence). The V segment lost 5 bases and the J segment 10 bases; nucleotides outside the gene matches: 11. The DNA of the CDR3 is TGTGCCAGCAGCCAGGAGGACAGGGGATTTGTAGCTTTCTTT. This codes for CASSQEDRGFVAFF.

V usage is TRBV5-3 and J usage is TRBJ2-3, with D hard to call. TRBV5-3 is classed as an ORF, of uncertain function. The CDR3 is 17 residues long. V lost 0 bases and J lost 2, with 16 bases in between. In DNA, the CDR3 is TGTGCCAGAAGCTTGGCTCCTATCCACCGCCCCACAGATACGCAGTATTTT. Protein: CARSLAPIHRPTDTQYF.

This clone was seen only a few times. The chain links TRBV27 to TRBJ2-1; 9 nucleotides line up with TRBD2. This CDR3 has 16 amino acids. J was trimmed by 0 bases and V by 6 bases; bases with no gene match: 6. Germline lookup yields CDR1 MNHEY and CDR2 SMNVEV (reference sequence). The CDR3 reads CASSRLAVSSYNEQFF. CDR3 DNA sequence: TGTGCCAGCAGCCGACTAGCGGTTAGCTCCTACAATGAGCAGTTCTTC.

CDR3 nucleotides: TGTGCCAGTAGTATAGGGGCGCTTGGGCCGAGCTCCTACGAGCAGTACTTC. It yields the protein CASSIGALGPSSYEQYF. J is TRBJ2-7 and V is TRBV19, with D unclear. From germline, CDR1 is LNHDA and CDR2 SQIVND (reference sequence). The CDR3 contains 17 residues. The germline V and J ends were trimmed by 1 base and 0 bases, with 16 bases remaining between them.